The 10 T cell receptor beta chains below come from one sample, sequenced in a study of blood T cell repertoires in COVID-19. The table came from immunoSEQ multiplex PCR; TCRdb's copy has only in-frame clones and leaves some out. The sample lists about 120,000 clones, over 65% seen once, with approximately 4.5% in the top ten. Sequences were obtained from peripheral blood. The receptors stem from an older woman with acute or convalescent COVID-19.

The chain is built from TRBV4-3 and TRBJ1-2; a weak D match, TRBD1 (5 bases). The CDR3 is 15 amino acids. The germline gives CDR1 LGHNA, CDR2 YSLEER. V was shortened by 2 bases and J by 8 bases, with 18 bases between the two germline ends. CDR3 sequence reads: CASSQLIRGRRGYTF. CDR3 DNA sequence: TGCGCCAGCAGCCAACTTATTAGGGGTAGACGAGGCTACACCTTC.

The V gene is TRBV7-2, the J gene TRBJ2-2; a weak D match, TRBD1 (6 bases). The CDR3 runs to 16 residues. Germline V gene sequence: CDR1 SGHTA, CDR2 FQGNSA. The V and J ends lost 5 bases and 1 base respectively, with 14 bases between them. The CDR3 loop reads CASSPLQGWNTGELFF. CDR3 nucleotide sequence: TGTGCCAGCAGCCCCCTACAGGGATGGAACACCGGGGAGCTGTTTTTT.

The chain employs TRBV7-9 and TRBJ1-2; D not certain. Germline CDR1 and CDR2: SEHNR and FQNEAQ (reference sequence). Deletions cut 1 base from V and 0 bases from J, with 6 bases between. The CDR3 has 14 residues. As DNA, the CDR3 is TGTGCCAGCAGCTTAGGGCATTCTAACTATGGCTACACCTTC. Translating it yields CASSLGHSNYGYTF.

The chain joins TRBV30 to TRBJ2-2; 8 bases fit TRBD1. CDR1 and CDR2 (germline): GTSNPN, SVGIG (reference sequence). This CDR3 spans 17 amino acids. J was trimmed by 1 base and V by 1 base; bases with no gene match: 8. CDR3 protein: CAWSGQDRVRNTGELFF. DNA of the CDR3: TGTGCCTGGAGTGGCCAGGACAGGGTAAGGAACACCGGGGAGCTGTTTTTT.

CDR3 in amino acids: CASSRGTGVYGYTF. The CDR3, as DNA: TGTGCCAGCAGCCGAGGAACAGGGGTTTATGGCTACACCTTC. The chain joins TRBV7-9 to TRBJ1-2; the match to TRBD1 covers 7 bases. CDR1 and CDR2 (germline): SEHNR, FQNEAQ (reference sequence). The CDR3 covers 14 residues. Trimming at V came to 5 bases and at J to 5 bases, leaving 8 bases not matched to a gene.

Only one count was recorded for this clone. CDR3 residues: CASSLGAGLQETQYF. The CDR3 DNA reads TGTGCCAGCAGCTTGGGGGCAGGACTCCAAGAGACCCAGTACTTC. The chain employs TRBV5-8 and TRBJ2-5; the D gene is possibly TRBD2 (5 bases). Germline values: CDR1 SGHTS, CDR2 YDEGEE. The CDR3 is 15 residues long. Trimming removed 0 bases at V and 1 base at J, with 10 bases between.

The V and J genes are TRBV19 and TRBJ1-6, with TRBD1 matching over 7 bases. The CDR3 extends over 14 amino acids. Germline V gene lookup returns CDR1 LNHDA and CDR2 SQIVND (reference sequence). Losses at the gene ends were 5 bases for V and 10 bases for J; bases not matched to a gene: 8. CDR3 protein: CASSQTGVGSPLHF. Here the CDR3 DNA reads TGTGCCAGTAGTCAAACAGGGGTTGGATCACCCCTCCACTTT.

This chain links TRBV7-9 with TRBJ1-4; 7 bases are shared with TRBD1. CDR1 is SEHNR and CDR2 is FQNEAQ in the germline V gene (reference sequence). Germline trimming cut 5 bases from V and 4 bases from J; bases unmatched to any gene: 13. This CDR3 region has 17 residues. CDR3 nucleotides: TGTGCCAGCAGCCCGAGACAGGGTTCTGGCTTTAATGAAAAACTGTTTTTT. Translating it yields CASSPRQGSGFNEKLFF.

V is TRBV11-2 and J is TRBJ2-2, with 7 positions matching TRBD2. The trim removed 5 bases at V and 3 bases at J, leaving 6 bases unmatched. From germline, CDR1 is SGHAT and CDR2 FQNNGV. The CDR3 sequence is 15 residues long. CDR3 coding DNA: TGTGCCAGCAGCCCCAAGCGGGGAGACACCGGGGAGCTGTTTTTT. Translation gives CASSPKRGDTGELFF.

This chain connects TRBV11-3 to TRBJ1-4; 7 nucleotides agree with TRBD1. The CDR3 consists of 16 residues. V was pared by 4 bases and J by 8 bases, with 13 bases of the junction left unmatched. Germline V gene lookup returns CDR1 SGHNT and CDR2 YENEEA. The CDR3 spells CASSSRQGQGLEKLFF. Here the CDR3 DNA reads TGTGCCAGCAGCTCGAGACAGGGACAAGGGCTGGAAAAACTGTTTTTT.